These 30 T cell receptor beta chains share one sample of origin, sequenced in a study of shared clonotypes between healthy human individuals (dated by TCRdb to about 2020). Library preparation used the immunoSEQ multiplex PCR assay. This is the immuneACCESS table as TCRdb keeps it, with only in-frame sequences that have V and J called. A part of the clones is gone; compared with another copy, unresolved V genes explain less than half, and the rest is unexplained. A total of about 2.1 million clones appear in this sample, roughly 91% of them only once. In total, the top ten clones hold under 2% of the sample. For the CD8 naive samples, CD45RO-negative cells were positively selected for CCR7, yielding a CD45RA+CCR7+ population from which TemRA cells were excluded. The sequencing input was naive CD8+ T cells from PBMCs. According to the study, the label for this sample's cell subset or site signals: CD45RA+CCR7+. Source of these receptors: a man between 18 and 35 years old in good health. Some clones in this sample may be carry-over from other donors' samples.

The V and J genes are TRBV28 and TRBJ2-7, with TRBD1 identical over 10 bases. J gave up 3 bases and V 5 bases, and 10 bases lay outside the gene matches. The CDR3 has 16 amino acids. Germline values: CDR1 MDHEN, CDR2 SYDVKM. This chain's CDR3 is CASSPGQGMGLYEQYF. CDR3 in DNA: TGTGCCAGCAGTCCGGGACAGGGGATGGGGCTCTACGAGCAGTACTTC.

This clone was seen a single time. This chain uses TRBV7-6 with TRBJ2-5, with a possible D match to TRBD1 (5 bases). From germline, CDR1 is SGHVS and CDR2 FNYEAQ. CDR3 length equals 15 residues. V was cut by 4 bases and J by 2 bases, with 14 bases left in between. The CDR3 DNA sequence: TGTGCCAGCAGCTGGTGGGGCCGGCCTCAAGAGACCCAGTACTTC. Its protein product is CASSWWGRPQETQYF.

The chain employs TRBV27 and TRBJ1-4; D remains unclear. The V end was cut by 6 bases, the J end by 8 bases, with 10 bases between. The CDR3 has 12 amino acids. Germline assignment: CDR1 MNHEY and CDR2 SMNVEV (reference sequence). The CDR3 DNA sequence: TGTGCCAGCAGCAGTTTGGGGGAAAAACTGTTTTTT. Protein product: CASSSLGEKLFF. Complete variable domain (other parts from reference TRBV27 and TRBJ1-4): EAQVTQNPRYLITVTGKKLTVTCSQNMNHEYMSWYRQDPGLGLRQIYYSMNVEVTDKGDVPEGYKVSRKEKRNFPLILESPSPNQTSLYFCASSSLGEKLFFGSGTQLSVL.

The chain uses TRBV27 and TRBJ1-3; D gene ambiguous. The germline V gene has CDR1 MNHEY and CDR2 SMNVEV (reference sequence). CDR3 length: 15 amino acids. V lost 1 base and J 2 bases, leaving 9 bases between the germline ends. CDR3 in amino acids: CASSLFGGPGNTIYF. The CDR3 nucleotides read TGTGCCAGCAGTTTATTCGGAGGGCCTGGAAACACCATATATTTT.

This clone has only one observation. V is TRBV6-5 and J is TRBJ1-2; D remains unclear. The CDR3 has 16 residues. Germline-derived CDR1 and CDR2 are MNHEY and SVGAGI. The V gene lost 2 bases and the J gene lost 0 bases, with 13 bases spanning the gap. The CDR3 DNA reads TGTGCCAGCAGTTACCGCCCGAGGAAAGCTAACTATGGCTACACCTTC. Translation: CASSYRPRKANYGYTF.

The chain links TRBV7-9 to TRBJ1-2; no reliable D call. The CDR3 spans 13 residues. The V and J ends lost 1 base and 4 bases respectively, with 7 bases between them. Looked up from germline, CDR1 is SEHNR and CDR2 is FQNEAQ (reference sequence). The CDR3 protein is CASSLGRSYGYTF. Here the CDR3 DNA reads TGTGCCAGCAGCTTAGGGAGGAGCTATGGCTACACCTTC.

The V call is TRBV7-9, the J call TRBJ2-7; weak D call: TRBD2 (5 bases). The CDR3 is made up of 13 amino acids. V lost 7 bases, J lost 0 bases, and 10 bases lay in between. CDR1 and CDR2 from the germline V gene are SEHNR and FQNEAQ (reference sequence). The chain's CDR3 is CASTARDSYEQYF. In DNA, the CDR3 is TGTGCCAGCACCGCCCGGGACTCCTACGAGCAGTACTTC.

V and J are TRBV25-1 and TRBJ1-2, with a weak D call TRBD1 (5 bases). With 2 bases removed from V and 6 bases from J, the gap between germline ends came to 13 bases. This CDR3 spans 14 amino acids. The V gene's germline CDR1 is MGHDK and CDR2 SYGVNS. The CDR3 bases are TGTGCCAGCAGTGAAACGGGGCTACGGAATGGCTACACCTTC. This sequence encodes CASSETGLRNGYTF.

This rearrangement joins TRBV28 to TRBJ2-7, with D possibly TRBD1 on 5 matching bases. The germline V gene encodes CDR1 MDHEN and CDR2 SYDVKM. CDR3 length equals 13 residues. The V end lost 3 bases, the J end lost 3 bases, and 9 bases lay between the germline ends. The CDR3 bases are TGTGCCAGCAGTTTGGGGCTAGACTACGAGCAGTACTTC. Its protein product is CASSLGLDYEQYF.

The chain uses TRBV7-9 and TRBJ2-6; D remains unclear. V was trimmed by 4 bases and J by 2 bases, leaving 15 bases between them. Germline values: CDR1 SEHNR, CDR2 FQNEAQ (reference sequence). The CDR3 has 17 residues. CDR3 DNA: TGTGCCAGCAGCTCAATAAAGTCGGTTCCTGGGGCCAACGTCCTGACTTTC. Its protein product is CASSSIKSVPGANVLTF.

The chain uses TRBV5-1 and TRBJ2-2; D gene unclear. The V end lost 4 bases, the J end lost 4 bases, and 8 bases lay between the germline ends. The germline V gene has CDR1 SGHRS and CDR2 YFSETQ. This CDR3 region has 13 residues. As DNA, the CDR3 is TGCGCCAGCAGCATAGGTTTCACCGGGGAGCTGTTTTTT. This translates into CASSIGFTGELFF.

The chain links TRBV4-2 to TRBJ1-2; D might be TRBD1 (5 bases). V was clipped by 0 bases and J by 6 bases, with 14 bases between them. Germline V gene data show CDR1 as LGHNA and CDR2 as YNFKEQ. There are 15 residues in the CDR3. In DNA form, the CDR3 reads TGTGCCAGCAGCCAAGATTGGAGGGGCTGGGATGGCTACACCTTC. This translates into CASSQDWRGWDGYTF.

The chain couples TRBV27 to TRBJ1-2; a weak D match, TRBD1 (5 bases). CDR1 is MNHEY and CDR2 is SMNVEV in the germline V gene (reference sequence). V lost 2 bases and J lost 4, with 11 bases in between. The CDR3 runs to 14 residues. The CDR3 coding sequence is TGTGCCAGCAGTTTAAGGGGACGGTCCTATGGCTACACCTTC. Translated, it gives CASSLRGRSYGYTF.

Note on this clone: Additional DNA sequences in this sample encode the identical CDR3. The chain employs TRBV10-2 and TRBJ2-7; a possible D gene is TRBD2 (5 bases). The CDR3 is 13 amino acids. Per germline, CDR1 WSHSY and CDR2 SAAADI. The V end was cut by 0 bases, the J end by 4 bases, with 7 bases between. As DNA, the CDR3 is TGCGCCAGCAGTGAGTCGGGAGTGTACGAGCAGTACTTC. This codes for CASSESGVYEQYF.

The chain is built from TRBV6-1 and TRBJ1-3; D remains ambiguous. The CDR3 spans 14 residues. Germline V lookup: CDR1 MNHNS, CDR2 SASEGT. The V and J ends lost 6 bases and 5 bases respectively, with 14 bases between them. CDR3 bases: TGTGCCAGCAGCCCGGGTCTGCTTCGAAACACCATATATTTT. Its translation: CASSPGLLRNTIYF.

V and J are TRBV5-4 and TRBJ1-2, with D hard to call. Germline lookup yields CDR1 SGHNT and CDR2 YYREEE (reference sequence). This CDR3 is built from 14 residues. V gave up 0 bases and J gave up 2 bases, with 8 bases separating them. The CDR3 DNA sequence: TGTGCCAGCAGCTTGGAAGTCGGAAACTATGGCTACACCTTC. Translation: CASSLEVGNYGYTF.

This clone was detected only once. The CDR3: CASSPDRGPNYGYTF. CDR3 nucleotide sequence: TGTGCCAGCTCTCCGGACAGGGGGCCTAACTATGGCTACACCTTC. The genes are TRBV6-4 and TRBJ1-2, with TRBD1 identical over 11 bases. Germline CDR1 is MRHNA and CDR2 is SNTAGT. CDR3 length: 15 residues. Unmatched junction bases numbered 5, after V lost 8 bases and J lost 0 bases.

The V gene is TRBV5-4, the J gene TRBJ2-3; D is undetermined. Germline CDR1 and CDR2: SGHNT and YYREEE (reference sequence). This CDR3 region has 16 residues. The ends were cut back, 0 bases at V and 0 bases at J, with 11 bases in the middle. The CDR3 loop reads CASSLGNYLSTDTQYF. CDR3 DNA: TGTGCCAGCAGCTTGGGAAACTACCTAAGCACAGATACGCAGTATTTT.

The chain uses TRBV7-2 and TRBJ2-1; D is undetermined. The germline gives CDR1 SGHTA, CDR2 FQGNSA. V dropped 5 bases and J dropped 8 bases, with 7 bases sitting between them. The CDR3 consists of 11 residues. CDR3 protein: CASSVRDEQFF. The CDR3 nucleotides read TGTGCCAGCAGCGTACGCGATGAGCAGTTCTTC.

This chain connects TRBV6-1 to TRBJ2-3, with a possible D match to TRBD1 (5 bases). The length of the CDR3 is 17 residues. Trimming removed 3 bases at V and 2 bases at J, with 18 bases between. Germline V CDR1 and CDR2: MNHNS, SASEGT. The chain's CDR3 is CASSDPSRQGYTDTQYF. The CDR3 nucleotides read TGTGCCAGCAGTGATCCAAGCAGGCAGGGATACACAGATACGCAGTATTTT.

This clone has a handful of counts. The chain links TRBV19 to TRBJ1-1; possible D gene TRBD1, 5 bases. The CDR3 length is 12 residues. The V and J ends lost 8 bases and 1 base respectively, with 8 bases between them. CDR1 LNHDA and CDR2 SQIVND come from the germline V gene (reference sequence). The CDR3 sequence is CASQRGNTEAFF. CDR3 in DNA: TGTGCCAGTCAGAGGGGGAACACTGAAGCTTTCTTT.

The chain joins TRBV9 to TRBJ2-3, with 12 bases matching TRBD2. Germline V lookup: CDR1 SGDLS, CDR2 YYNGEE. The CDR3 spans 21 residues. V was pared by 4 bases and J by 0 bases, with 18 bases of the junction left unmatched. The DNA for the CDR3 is TGTGCCAGCAGCCACCGAGGACCCCTAGCGGGAGGGGAAGCTAGCACAGATACGCAGTATTTT. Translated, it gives CASSHRGPLAGGEASTDTQYF.

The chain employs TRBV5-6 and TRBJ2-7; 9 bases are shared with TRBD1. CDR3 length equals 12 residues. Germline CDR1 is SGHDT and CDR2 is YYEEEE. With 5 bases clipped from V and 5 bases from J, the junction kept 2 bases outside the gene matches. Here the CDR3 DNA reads TGTGCCAGCAGGGGGGACAGGGACGAGCAGTACTTC. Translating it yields CASRGDRDEQYF.

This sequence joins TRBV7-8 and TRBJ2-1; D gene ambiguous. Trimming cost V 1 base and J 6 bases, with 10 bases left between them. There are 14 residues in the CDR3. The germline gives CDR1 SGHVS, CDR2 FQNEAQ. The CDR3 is CASSLGANANEQFF. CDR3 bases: TGTGCCAGCAGCTTAGGGGCCAACGCCAATGAGCAGTTCTTC.

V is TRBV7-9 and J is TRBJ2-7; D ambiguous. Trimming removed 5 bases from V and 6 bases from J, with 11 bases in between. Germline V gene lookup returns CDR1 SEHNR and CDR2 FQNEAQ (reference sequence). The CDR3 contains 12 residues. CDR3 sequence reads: CASSLPAGEQYF. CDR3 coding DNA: TGTGCCAGCAGCCTCCCGGCTGGCGAGCAGTACTTC.

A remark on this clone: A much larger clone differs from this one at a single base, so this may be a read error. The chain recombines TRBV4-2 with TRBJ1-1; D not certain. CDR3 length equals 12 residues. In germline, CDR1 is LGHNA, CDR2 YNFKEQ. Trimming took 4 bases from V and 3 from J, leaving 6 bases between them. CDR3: CASSLGDTEAFF. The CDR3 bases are TGTGCCAGCAGCCTCGGGGACACTGAAGCTTTCTTT.

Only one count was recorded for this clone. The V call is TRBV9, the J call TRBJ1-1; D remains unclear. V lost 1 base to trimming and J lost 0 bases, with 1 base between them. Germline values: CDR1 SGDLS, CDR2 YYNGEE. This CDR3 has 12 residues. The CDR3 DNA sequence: TGTGCCAGCAGCGTAATGAACACTGAAGCTTTCTTT. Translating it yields CASSVMNTEAFF.

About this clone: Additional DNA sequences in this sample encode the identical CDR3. The DNA of the CDR3 is TGTGCCAGCAGCTTAGGGGACAGGTTCTACGAGCAGTACTTC. It codes for CASSLGDRFYEQYF. The chain couples TRBV13 to TRBJ2-7; 7 nucleotides line up with TRBD1. Germline assignment: CDR1 PRHDT and CDR2 FYEKMQ (reference sequence). Losses at the gene ends were 0 bases for V and 3 bases for J; bases not matched to a gene: 2. The CDR3 is 14 residues long.

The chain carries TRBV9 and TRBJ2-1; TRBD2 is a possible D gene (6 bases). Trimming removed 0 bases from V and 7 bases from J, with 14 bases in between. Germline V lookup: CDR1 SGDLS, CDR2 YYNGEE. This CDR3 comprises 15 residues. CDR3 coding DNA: TGTGCCAGCAGCGTAGCTTCCCCGGCGGGGAATGAGCAGTTCTTC. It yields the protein CASSVASPAGNEQFF.

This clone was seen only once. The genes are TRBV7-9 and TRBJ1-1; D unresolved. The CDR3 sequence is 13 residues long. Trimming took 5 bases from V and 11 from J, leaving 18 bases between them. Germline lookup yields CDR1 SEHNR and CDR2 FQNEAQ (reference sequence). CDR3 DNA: TGTGCCAGCAGCGCGTGGACGGCTGCGGGGGCTTTCTTT. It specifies CASSAWTAAGAFF.